Listed here is a single T cell receptor beta chain. Per the original methods: Scientists estimated how many nucleated cells there were by amplifying reference gene primers. Using immunoSEQ multiplex PCR, the repertoire was profiled, and TCRdb retains in-frame clones only, with some absent. That table gives V, J and clone size, and the DNA gave D and trimming. The table records 300,000 to 400,000 clones, 85% to 90% of them present only once. The sample originates from a study of blood T cell repertoires in COVID-19. Across the whole study: Acute and convalescent COVID-19 specimens originated in the United States, Italy and Spain. In each case, the material was cDNA or gDNA derived from T cells, B-cell-depleted T cells, or PBMCs.

Seattle's cohort entered during active infection and was followed longitudinally. This CDR3 is built from 14 residues. Germline CDR1 reads KGHSH; CDR2 reads LQKENI. V was cut by 0 bases and J by 4 bases, with 9 bases left in between. The chain couples TRBV18 to TRBJ1-2; D is unclear. The sample was peripheral blood. The clonotype originates from a woman aged 70-85 years with COVID-19, enrolled during active disease. The CDR3 DNA reads as TGTGCCAGCTCACCACCGGAGGGTCCCTATGGCTACACCTTC. The encoded protein is CASSPPEGPYGYTF.